The 29 T cell receptor beta chains below were found in one sample sequenced in a study of blood T cell repertoires in COVID-19. Profiled with immunoSEQ multiplex PCR; TCRdb holds only in-frame clones, not every one. The table has 310,000 or so clones, 88% seen once; the top ten hold approximately 11%. The sequenced sample was peripheral blood. The receptors shown here come from a woman younger than 45 with COVID-19, enrolled during active disease.

The rearrangement joins TRBV30 to TRBJ2-7; 10 nucleotides align to TRBD1. The trim removed 3 bases at V and 3 bases at J, leaving 8 bases unmatched. Germline CDR1 is GTSNPN and CDR2 is SVGIG (reference sequence). The CDR3 runs to 15 residues. The CDR3 spells CAWRSRDRGFYEQYF. The CDR3 bases are TGTGCCTGGAGGTCAAGGGACAGGGGCTTCTACGAGCAGTACTTC.

This chain uses TRBV27 with TRBJ2-3; 7 bases fit TRBD2. Germline V gives CDR1 MNHEY, CDR2 SMNVEV (reference sequence). The length of the CDR3 is 16 residues. Unmatched junction bases numbered 7, after V lost 2 bases and J lost 2 bases. CDR3 region: CASSLLGTTYTDTQYF. The CDR3, as DNA: TGTGCCAGCAGTTTACTCGGGACTACCTACACAGATACGCAGTATTTT.

The chain employs TRBV28 and TRBJ1-2; D uncertain. Trimming left V 2 bases short and J 8 bases short, with 9 bases between. This CDR3 contains 12 residues. CDR1 and CDR2 (germline): MDHEN, SYDVKM. Here the CDR3 reads CASSLAVLGYTF. CDR3 coding DNA: TGTGCCAGCAGTTTAGCGGTTCTAGGCTACACCTTC.

The rearrangement links TRBV7-8 to TRBJ2-7; no clear D gene. V shed 6 bases and J shed 4 bases, with 10 bases lying between them. The CDR3 has 12 amino acids. From germline, CDR1 is SGHVS and CDR2 FQNEAQ. The CDR3 protein is CASRPSGYEQYF. The CDR3 DNA reads TGTGCCAGCAGGCCTAGTGGGTACGAGCAGTACTTC.

The chain uses TRBV30 and TRBJ2-7, with D possibly matching TRBD2 (5 bases). The length of the CDR3 is 14 residues. Trimming removed 2 bases at V and 2 bases at J, with 13 bases between. Germline V gene sequence: CDR1 GTSNPN, CDR2 SVGIG (reference sequence). This CDR3 is CAWSSGYVTYEQYF. The CDR3 DNA sequence: TGTGCCTGGAGTAGCGGATACGTTACCTACGAGCAGTACTTC. The full variable domain, its missing parts supplied by reference TRBV30 and TRBJ2-7, is SQTIHQWPATLVQPVGSPLSLECTVEGTSNPNLYWYRQAAGRGLQLLFYSVGIGQISSEVPQNLSASRPQDRQFILSSKKLLLSDSGFYLCAWSSGYVTYEQYFGPGTRLTVT.

This clone was counted a single time. The rearrangement uses TRBV11-2 and TRBJ2-7, with D perhaps TRBD1 (6 bases). The CDR3 spans 15 residues. Germline CDR1 and CDR2: SGHAT and FQNNGV. Trimming removed 2 bases from V and 2 bases from J, with 13 bases in between. The CDR3 spells CASSLLGQLAYEQYF. In nucleotides, the CDR3 is TGTGCCAGCAGCTTACTCGGACAGCTAGCCTACGAGCAGTACTTC.

The chain has TRBV19 and TRBJ2-4, with D possibly TRBD1 on 5 matching bases. The V end lost 4 bases, the J end lost 0 bases, and 16 bases lay between the germline ends. CDR3 size: 17 residues. CDR1 LNHDA and CDR2 SQIVND come from the germline V gene (reference sequence). The DNA of the CDR3 is TGTGCCAGTAGTACCGTTCAAAGGGGAACAGCCAAAAACATTCAGTACTTC. This encodes CASSTVQRGTAKNIQYF.

The V and J genes are TRBV6-5 and TRBJ1-6, with unresolved D. The CDR3 contains 15 residues. Germline CDR1 reads MNHEY; CDR2 reads SVGAGI. The ends were cut back, 5 bases at V and 8 bases at J, with 16 bases in the middle. The CDR3 here is CASSLPARRDSPLHF. The CDR3 nucleotides read TGTGCCAGCAGTCTTCCGGCCCGACGGGATTCACCCCTCCACTTT.

This chain joins TRBV7-8 and TRBJ2-7; D ambiguous. The V gene lost 0 bases and the J gene lost 3 bases, with 9 bases spanning the gap. CDR3 length equals 14 residues. Germline V gene sequence: CDR1 SGHVS, CDR2 FQNEAQ. The CDR3, as DNA: TGTGCCAGCAGCTTAGCGAACACAGACTACGAGCAGTACTTC. Translated: CASSLANTDYEQYF.

With regard to this clone: The sample carries other DNA sequences with the same CDR3. The genes are TRBV12-3 or TRBV12-4 and TRBJ1-1; the D is unclear. This CDR3 contains 13 residues. Trimming cost V 2 bases and J 1 base, with 5 bases left between them. The chain's CDR3 is CASSLRGNTEAFF. The CDR3 DNA reads as TGTGCCAGCAGTTTACGGGGGAACACTGAAGCTTTCTTT.

The rearrangement uses TRBV7-3 and TRBJ1-2; tentative D call: TRBD1 (5 bases). This CDR3 comprises 13 residues. Trimming took off 4 bases at V and 9 bases at J, with 15 bases between the two ends. Germline loops: CDR1 SGHTA, CDR2 FQGTGA. CDR3 amino acids: CASSSSGGLSYTF. CDR3 nucleotide sequence: TGTGCCAGCAGCTCATCGGGGGGGTTGAGCTACACCTTC.

This clone has a single count. The chain joins TRBV29-1 to TRBJ2-3; 9 bases map to TRBD2. The length of the CDR3 is 14 residues. With V trimmed by 3 bases and J by 0 bases, 1 base remained unmatched. Germline CDR1 SQVTM, CDR2 ANQGSEA. The CDR3, as DNA: TGCAGCGTTGATACTAGCGGGAGCACAGATACGCAGTATTTT. As protein: CSVDTSGSTDTQYF.

The chain uses TRBV7-9 and TRBJ2-7; 8 bases align to TRBD1. The CDR3 extends over 16 amino acids. Trimming at V came to 5 bases and at J to 1 base, leaving 10 bases not matched to a gene. Germline V CDR1 and CDR2: SEHNR, FQNEAQ (reference sequence). In nucleotides, the CDR3 is TGTGCCAGCAGCCCGCCCGACAGGGGCTTTTCCTACGAGCAGTACTTC. It yields the protein CASSPPDRGFSYEQYF.

J is TRBJ2-1 and V is TRBV5-4; TRBD2 matches 9 bases. CDR1 and CDR2 (germline): SGHNT, YYREEE (reference sequence). This CDR3 spans 15 amino acids. V was pared by 0 bases and J by 5 bases, with 3 bases of the junction left unmatched. The CDR3 is CASSLAASGDNEQFF. CDR3 bases: TGTGCCAGCAGCTTGGCGGCTAGCGGGGACAATGAGCAGTTCTTC.

This chain links TRBV7-9 with TRBJ2-5; D remains ambiguous. Trimming cost V 5 bases and J 9 bases, with 13 bases left between them. Germline-derived CDR1 and CDR2 are SEHNR and FQNEAQ (reference sequence). The CDR3 loop spans 12 amino acids. The CDR3, as DNA: TGTGCCAGCAGCCTAACCGAGCTACCCCAGTACTTC. Its translation is CASSLTELPQYF.

The chain is built from TRBV5-4 and TRBJ2-2, with D unresolved. The CDR3 contains 14 residues. V was cut by 0 bases and J by 4 bases, with 7 bases left in between. Per the germline V gene, CDR1 is SGHNT and CDR2 is YYREEE (reference sequence). Written as DNA, the CDR3 is TGTGCCAGCAGCTTGGATCCCGGCACCGGGGAGCTGTTTTTT. This gives the protein CASSLDPGTGELFF.

V usage is TRBV29-1 and J usage is TRBJ2-7; 14 positions agree with TRBD2. This CDR3 contains 16 residues. V lost 5 bases, J lost 0 bases, and 6 bases stayed unmatched. CDR1 and CDR2 (germline): SQVTM, ANQGSEA. The CDR3, as DNA: TGCAGCGTTTCGGGGGGACTAGCGGGAGTCTCCTACGAGCAGTACTTC. Protein sequence: CSVSGGLAGVSYEQYF.

The chain uses TRBV12-1 and TRBJ1-2; the table's D gene call, TRBD1, was not cross checked with the DNA. TRBV12-1 is labeled a pseudogene. CDR3 length equals 13 residues. In nucleotides, the CDR3 is TGTGCCAGCAGCTTTGGGGCGAAGGTTGGCTACACCTTC. Protein product: CASSFGAKVGYTF.

V gene TRBV2 combines with J gene TRBJ2-7; TRBD1 aligns across 10 bases. Germline loops: CDR1 SNHLY, CDR2 FYNNEI. The V segment lost 7 bases and the J segment 4 bases; nucleotides outside the gene matches: 4. The CDR3 runs 13 residues. In nucleotides, the CDR3 is TGTGCCAGCACTCCGGGACAGGGGTACGAGCAGTACTTC. It translates to CASTPGQGYEQYF. Together with reference TRBV2 and TRBJ2-7, the CDR3 gives the full variable domain: EPEVTQTPSHQVTQMGQEVILRCVPISNHLYFYWYRQILGQKVEFLVSFYNNEISEKSEIFDDQFSVERPDGSNFTLKIRSTKLEDSAMYFCASTPGQGYEQYFGPGTRLTVT.

This clone was observed a few times. The rearrangement uses TRBV24-1 and TRBJ2-1; TRBD1 aligns across 11 bases. The CDR3 sequence is 17 residues long. Germline-derived CDR1 and CDR2 are KGHDR and SFDVKD. Unmatched junction bases numbered 7, after V lost 3 bases and J lost 4 bases. The CDR3 DNA sequence: TGTGCCACCAGTGATCCAGCGGGACAGGGGGGGTACAATGAGCAGTTCTTC. Encoded protein: CATSDPAGQGGYNEQFF.

The genes are TRBV15 and TRBJ1-2, with D uncertain. V was trimmed by 0 bases and J by 4 bases, leaving 12 bases between them. Per germline, CDR1 LNHNV and CDR2 YYDKDF (reference sequence). CDR3 length equals 15 residues. CDR3 region: CATSRDRSGSYGYTF. CDR3 bases: TGTGCCACCAGCAGAGATCGGAGCGGTAGCTATGGCTACACCTTC. Supplemented by reference TRBV15 and TRBJ1-2, the full variable domain reads DAMVIQNPRYQVTQFGKPVTLSCSQTLNHNVMYWYQQKSSQAPKLLFHYYDKDFNNEADTPDNFQSRRPNTSFCFLDIRSPGLGDTAMYLCATSRDRSGSYGYTFGSGTRLTVV.

The chain employs TRBV2 and TRBJ1-2, with TRBD1 matching over 8 bases. V gave up 11 bases and J gave up 4 bases; unmatched junction bases: 6. The CDR3 is made up of 12 amino acids. Germline V gene lookup returns CDR1 SNHLY and CDR2 FYNNEI. The CDR3 protein is CAGRDRPYGYTF. The CDR3 DNA reads as TGTGCCGGCCGGGACAGGCCCTATGGCTACACCTTC.

The rearrangement uses TRBV2 and TRBJ2-5, with 8 bases matching TRBD2. This CDR3 spans 17 amino acids. The ends lost 5 bases at V and 1 base at J; junction bases unmatched: 12. The V gene's germline CDR1 is SNHLY and CDR2 FYNNEI. The DNA for the CDR3 is TGTGCCAGCAGTCGGGGGGGGATCGGGGCCAGCCAAGAGACCCAGTACTTC. It translates to CASSRGGIGASQETQYF.

This rearrangement joins TRBV12-3 or TRBV12-4 to TRBJ2-3; D might be TRBD2 (6 bases). The length of the CDR3 is 12 residues. V shed 3 bases and J shed 6 bases, with 7 bases lying between them. The CDR3 here is CASSFGGDTQYF. As DNA, the CDR3 is TGTGCCAGCAGTTTTGGGGGGGATACGCAGTATTTT.

This clone was found a few times. CDR3 region: CASSSGGVGELFF. In DNA form, the CDR3 reads TGTGCCAGCAGTTCAGGGGGCGTCGGGGAGCTGTTTTTT. The chain has TRBV28 and TRBJ2-2; TRBD1 aligns across 8 bases. CDR1 is MDHEN and CDR2 is SYDVKM in the germline V gene. The V and J ends lost 4 bases and 7 bases, in that order; junction bases with no gene match: 2. There are 13 residues in the CDR3.

The chain is built from TRBV18 and TRBJ1-1; D uncertain. Deletions cut 3 bases from V and 0 bases from J, with 8 bases between. The CDR3 runs to 14 residues. From germline, CDR1 is KGHSH and CDR2 LQKENI. CDR3 sequence reads: CASSPTSLNTEAFF. The CDR3 DNA is TGTGCCAGCTCACCGACATCCTTGAACACTGAAGCTTTCTTT.

This chain joins TRBV7-2 and TRBJ2-3, with 9 nucleotides matching TRBD2. Germline CDR1 SGHTA, CDR2 FQGNSA. The CDR3 length is 14 residues. V was pared by 2 bases and J by 6 bases, with 3 bases of the junction left unmatched. CDR3 DNA: TGTGCCAGCAGCTTAAATCTAGCGGGGGATACGCAGTATTTT. It specifies CASSLNLAGDTQYF.

V usage is TRBV7-2 and J usage is TRBJ2-7; 10 bases are a match to TRBD2. V lost 2 bases and J lost 6; bases outside the gene matches: 7. Germline CDR1 is SGHTA and CDR2 is FQGNSA. This CDR3 spans 15 amino acids. The CDR3 bases are TGTGCCAGCAGCTTAAGGCTAGCGGGAGTAATCGAGCAGTACTTC. Its protein is CASSLRLAGVIEQYF.

This chain uses TRBV27 with TRBJ2-3, with a weak D call TRBD1 (6 bases). The V gene's germline CDR1 is MNHEY and CDR2 SMNVEV (reference sequence). V lost 5 bases and J 0 bases, leaving 12 bases between the germline ends. This CDR3 spans 15 amino acids. The DNA for the CDR3 is TGTGCCAGCAGTCCTGAAGGGGGAAGCACAGATACGCAGTATTTT. Encoded protein: CASSPEGGSTDTQYF.